This TCR beta chain was retrieved from a study of blood T cell repertoires in COVID-19. On the study more broadly: The samples span acute and convalescent COVID-19 from the United States, Italy and Spain. Sources were T cells, B-cell-depleted T cells, or PBMCs; the material itself was cDNA or gDNA.

Original handling: Quantification of nucleated cells was approximated via reference gene primer amplification. Method: immunoSEQ multiplex PCR; TCRdb's copy keeps in-frame clones and lacks some. V, J and clone size are those of that table, while D and trimming were read from the DNA. The table records around 170,000 clones, about 91% of them present only once. The CDR3 totals 13 residues. The V segment lost 2 bases and the J segment 5 bases; nucleotides outside the gene matches: 2. The germline V gene encodes CDR1 ENHRY and CDR2 SYGVKD. This clone appeared a few times. V and J are TRBV10-3 and TRBJ2-7; 8 nucleotides match TRBD2. The source is a woman in her 30s with acute or convalescent COVID-19. Sequencing was done on a sample of peripheral blood. This chain's CDR3 is CAISEGLADEQYF. Written as DNA, the CDR3 is TGTGCCATCAGTGAGGGACTAGCTGACGAGCAGTACTTC.